These 12 T cell receptor beta chains were sequenced from one sample in a study of shared clonotypes between healthy human individuals. The naive CD8 fraction comprised CD45RO-negative cells positively selected for CCR7 and excluded terminally differentiated effector memory CD45RA+ cells. The data were produced by immunoSEQ multiplex PCR, yet TCRdb's version contains in-frame clones alone and is incomplete. The top ten clones hold more than 0.95% of a sample with some 2,000,000 clones, 85% to 95% of them seen once. The sequenced sample was naive CD8+ T cells sorted from blood. The origin of the receptors is a young man in good health.

The J gene is TRBJ1-6, the V gene TRBV11-2; no reliable D call. V lost 5 bases and J lost 3, with 8 bases in between. Germline CDR1 and CDR2: SGHAT and FQNNGV. The CDR3 has 14 residues. The CDR3, as DNA: TGTGCCAGCAGCCCCACGAACTATAATTCACCCCTCCACTTT. Translation gives CASSPTNYNSPLHF.

The chain carries TRBV4-3 and TRBJ2-1, with 13 nucleotides matching TRBD2. Germline trimming cut 2 bases from V and 9 bases from J; bases unmatched to any gene: 4. Germline V gives CDR1 LGHNA, CDR2 YSLEER. CDR3 length: 15 residues. The CDR3, as DNA: TGCGCCAGCAGCCAAACTAGCGGGGGGGTGGGTGAGCAGTTCTTC. Its protein is CASSQTSGGVGEQFF.

V and J are TRBV5-4 and TRBJ2-5; tentatively, D is TRBD1 (6 bases). CDR1 SGHNT and CDR2 YYREEE come from the germline V gene (reference sequence). Trimming left V 4 bases short and J 1 base short, with 14 bases between. The CDR3 contains 15 residues. DNA for the CDR3: TGTGCCAGCAGCCCCACACAGGGCGTCCAAGAGACCCAGTACTTC. It encodes CASSPTQGVQETQYF. The complete variable domain, with remaining parts taken from reference TRBV5-4 and TRBJ2-5, reads ETGVTQSPTHLIKTRGQQVTLRCSSQSGHNTVSWYQQALGQGPQFIFQYYREEENGRGNFPPRFSGLQFPNYSSELNVNALELDDSALYLCASSPTQGVQETQYFGPGTRLLVL.

CDR3 in amino acids: CASMDLDIQYF. The DNA of the CDR3 is TGTGCCAGTATGGATTTAGACATTCAGTACTTC. V usage is TRBV19 and J usage is TRBJ2-4, with unresolved D. There are 11 residues in the CDR3. CDR1 and CDR2 (germline): LNHDA, SQIVND (reference sequence). V lost 7 bases to trimming and J lost 8 bases, with 9 bases between them. The full variable domain, completed using reference TRBV19 and TRBJ2-4, is DGGITQSPKYLFRKEGQNVTLSCEQNLNHDAMYWYRQDPGQGLRLIYYSQIVNDFQKGDIAEGYSVSREKKESFPLTVTSAQKNPTAFYLCASMDLDIQYFGAGTRLSVL.

This clone is a singleton in its sample. V is TRBV30 and J is TRBJ2-1; TRBD2 aligns across 15 bases. The J segment lost 0 bases and the V segment lost 4 bases, leaving 7 bases of the junction unmatched. CDR1 is GTSNPN and CDR2 is SVGIG in the germline V gene (reference sequence). The CDR3 length is 18 residues. The CDR3 here is CAWTYGLAGGSSYNEQFF. CDR3 sequence (DNA): TGTGCCTGGACGTACGGACTAGCGGGAGGGAGCTCCTACAATGAGCAGTTCTTC.

The chain is built from TRBV5-8 and TRBJ1-4, with D possibly matching TRBD1 (6 bases). With 3 bases removed from V and 6 bases from J, the gap between germline ends came to 15 bases. Germline values: CDR1 SGHTS, CDR2 YDEGEE. The CDR3 has 15 residues. The CDR3 nucleotides read TGTGCCAGCAGCTCCCCACAGGGCTGGGATGAAAAACTGTTTTTT. Residues: CASSSPQGWDEKLFF.

The J gene is TRBJ2-7, the V gene TRBV28; 7 nucleotides agree with TRBD1. With V trimmed by 9 bases and J by 5 bases, 22 bases remained unmatched. Germline CDR1 and CDR2: MDHEN and SYDVKM. The CDR3 length is 17 residues. The DNA for the CDR3 is TGTGCCAGTCAACCGGGACAGATTCATCCCGACTGGAACGAGCAGTACTTC. Encoded protein: CASQPGQIHPDWNEQYF.

The V and J genes are TRBV2 and TRBJ2-1; 10 bases map to TRBD2. The CDR3 has 14 residues. The ends lost 4 bases at V and 9 bases at J; junction bases unmatched: 6. CDR1 SNHLY and CDR2 FYNNEI come from the germline V gene. CDR3 in DNA: TGTGCCAGCAGTGCCAGCGGGGGGGCTGGTGAGCAGTTCTTC. Translation: CASSASGGAGEQFF.

The chain has TRBV5-1 and TRBJ2-2, with no clear D. The CDR3 loop spans 14 amino acids. CDR1 and CDR2 from the germline V gene are SGHRS and YFSETQ. The ends were cut back, 0 bases at V and 6 bases at J, with 9 bases in the middle. The CDR3 reads CASSLGWVSGELFF. The CDR3 DNA sequence: TGCGCCAGCAGCTTGGGTTGGGTGTCCGGGGAGCTGTTTTTT. Full variable domain (remainder filled in from reference TRBV5-1 and TRBJ2-2): KAGVTQTPRYLIKTRGQQVTLSCSPISGHRSVSWYQQTPGQGLQFLFEYFSETQRNKGNFPGRFSGRQFSNSRSEMNVSTLELGDSALYLCASSLGWVSGELFFGEGSRLTVL.

The chain is built from TRBV6-5 and TRBJ2-5; no clear D. V was cut by 6 bases and J by 4 bases, with 15 bases left in between. The CDR3 has 14 residues. Germline V CDR1 and CDR2: MNHEY, SVGAGI. CDR3 nucleotide sequence: TGTGCCAGCAGGCTCGGAATGGGCCGAGAGACCCAGTACTTC. This encodes CASRLGMGRETQYF.

The chain carries TRBV4-1 and TRBJ2-2, with 10 bases lining up with TRBD1. CDR3 length equals 17 residues. CDR1 is MGHRA and CDR2 is YSYEKL in the germline V gene. V trimming: 3 bases; J trimming: 6 bases; junction bases outside the gene matches: 10. The DNA of the CDR3 is TGCGCCAGCAGCCAGGGAGGGACAGGGGATAAGGCCGGGGAGCTGTTTTTT. Translating gives CASSQGGTGDKAGELFF.

The genes are TRBV28 and TRBJ2-5; 7 positions match TRBD2. Germline V gene lookup returns CDR1 MDHEN and CDR2 SYDVKM. The CDR3 loop spans 14 amino acids. J gave up 4 bases and V 6 bases, and 8 bases lay outside the gene matches. The CDR3 region is CASRPEGLPETQYF. The CDR3 nucleotides read TGTGCCAGCAGGCCCGAGGGACTACCAGAGACCCAGTACTTC.